These 31 T cell receptor beta chains share one sample of origin, sequenced in a study of shared clonotypes between healthy human individuals (dated by TCRdb to the early 2020s). The method was the immunoSEQ multiplex PCR assay. TCRdb stores this immuneACCESS table with in-frame sequences only. Part of the clones is absent; in the studies checked, under half of the shortfall reflects unresolved V genes, and no reason is known for the rest. Across this sample there are around 1,900,000 clones, with around 95% seen only once. The biggest ten clones account for around 1.7% of the sample. CD8 naive samples consisted of CD45RO-negative cells that were positively selected for CCR7, yielding a CD45RA+CCR7+ population without TemRA cells. Input material: naive CD8+ T cells from PBMCs. This sample's cell subset or site label indicates: CD45RA+CCR7+. The receptors shown here come from a man between 18 and 35 years old in good health. Some clones in this sample may be carry-over from other donors' samples.

The CDR3 here is CASSKGTAAETQYF. For the CDR3, the DNA is TGTGCCAGTAGTAAAGGGACAGCGGCGGAGACCCAGTACTTC. J is TRBJ2-5 and V is TRBV19, with 7 bases that match TRBD1. CDR3 length: 14 residues. J was trimmed by 5 bases and V by 4 bases; bases with no gene match: 7. Per germline, CDR1 LNHDA and CDR2 SQIVND (reference sequence). The full variable domain, completed using reference TRBV19 and TRBJ2-5, is DGGITQSPKYLFRKEGQNVTLSCEQNLNHDAMYWYRQDPGQGLRLIYYSQIVNDFQKGDIAEGYSVSREKKESFPLTVTSAQKNPTAFYLCASSKGTAAETQYFGPGTRLLVL.

The chain couples TRBV19 to TRBJ2-7; D is unresolved. Germline V CDR1 and CDR2: LNHDA, SQIVND (reference sequence). The CDR3 is made up of 13 amino acids. V lost 4 bases, J lost 3 bases, and 10 bases lay in between. The CDR3 loop is CASSTPNNYEQYF. For the CDR3, the DNA is TGTGCCAGTAGTACCCCCAACAACTACGAGCAGTACTTC.

This chain uses TRBV19 with TRBJ2-7; TRBD1 is a possible D gene (5 bases). CDR3 length: 15 amino acids. Germline V gene sequence: CDR1 LNHDA, CDR2 SQIVND (reference sequence). Trimming took off 0 bases at V and 5 bases at J, with 14 bases between the two ends. The DNA for the CDR3 is TGTGCCAGTAGTATAGATCTTGAACAGGTAAACGAGCAGTACTTC. Residues: CASSIDLEQVNEQYF.

The chain combines TRBV13 with TRBJ2-7, with 7 positions matching TRBD1. There are 16 residues in the CDR3. J was trimmed by 5 bases and V by 7 bases; bases with no gene match: 17. Germline V gene lookup returns CDR1 PRHDT and CDR2 FYEKMQ (reference sequence). The CDR3 loop reads CASTDRKAGGWNEQYF. CDR3 sequence (DNA): TGTGCCAGCACCGACCGGAAAGCAGGGGGATGGAACGAGCAGTACTTC.

The genes are TRBV28 and TRBJ1-1; D is possibly TRBD1 (5 bases). The CDR3 length is 13 residues. Germline V lookup: CDR1 MDHEN, CDR2 SYDVKM. V dropped 3 bases and J dropped 5 bases, with 10 bases sitting between them. The CDR3 loop reads CASSFIEGTEAFF. CDR3 nucleotides: TGTGCCAGCAGTTTTATCGAGGGGACTGAAGCTTTCTTT.

The chain links TRBV7-7 to TRBJ2-1; D may be TRBD1 or TRBD2 (5 bases each). The germline gives CDR1 SSHAT, CDR2 FNYEAQ (reference sequence). Trimming pared 4 bases from V and 4 bases from J, leaving 8 bases between. There are 13 residues in the CDR3. CDR3 coding DNA: TGTGCCAGCAGCTCGGGGACGTACAATGAGCAGTTCTTC. This gives the protein CASSSGTYNEQFF. Supplemented by reference TRBV7-7 and TRBJ2-1, the full variable domain reads GAGVSQSPRYKVTKRGQDVTLRCDPISSHATLYWYQQALGQGPEFLTYFNYEAQPDKSGLPSDRFSAERPEGSISTLTIQRTEQRDSAMYRCASSSGTYNEQFFGPGTRLTVL.

This sequence joins TRBV9 and TRBJ2-7; D is perhaps TRBD2 (5 bases). Germline V gene data show CDR1 as SGDLS and CDR2 as YYNGEE. Trimming left V 1 base short and J 4 bases short, with 6 bases between. The CDR3 has 12 amino acids. In DNA form, the CDR3 reads TGTGCCAGCAGCGTACGGGGTTACGAGCAGTACTTC. This gives the protein CASSVRGYEQYF.

J is TRBJ2-2 and V is TRBV11-2; D not resolved. V shed 3 bases and J shed 4 bases, with 6 bases lying between them. Germline CDR1 and CDR2: SGHAT and FQNNGV. The CDR3 is made up of 13 amino acids. In DNA form, the CDR3 reads TGTGCCAGCAGCTTCGGCATCACCGGGGAGCTGTTTTTT. It yields the protein CASSFGITGELFF.

The sample holds one count of this clone. Other DNA sequences within the sample encode an identical CDR3. The chain is built from TRBV7-3 and TRBJ2-7; the match to TRBD1 covers 10 bases. The junction had 3 bases not matched to a gene; V was cut back by 5 bases and J by 2 bases. The CDR3 is made up of 14 amino acids. Germline V gene lookup returns CDR1 SGHTA and CDR2 FQGTGA. The CDR3 reads CASSPGTGAYEQYF. CDR3 sequence (DNA): TGTGCCAGCAGCCCTGGGACAGGGGCCTACGAGCAGTACTTC. The variable domain in full, completed from reference TRBV7-3 and TRBJ2-7, reads GAGVSQTPSNKVTEKGKYVELRCDPISGHTALYWYRQSLGQGPEFLIYFQGTGAADDSGLPNDRFFAVRPEGSVSTLKIQRTERGDSAVYLCASSPGTGAYEQYFGPGTRLTVT.

The rearrangement joins TRBV29-1 to TRBJ2-1, with D tentatively TRBD1 (5 bases). The CDR3 totals 12 residues. The germline V gene encodes CDR1 SQVTM and CDR2 ANQGSEA. V was shortened by 7 bases and J by 2 bases, with 9 bases between the two germline ends. The CDR3 here is CSEVGAYNEQFF. For the CDR3, the DNA is TGCAGCGAAGTAGGGGCCTACAATGAGCAGTTCTTC.

The rearrangement uses TRBV27 and TRBJ2-7, with TRBD2 matching 8 bases. From germline, CDR1 is MNHEY and CDR2 SMNVEV (reference sequence). There are 16 residues in the CDR3. After removal of 7 bases from V and 7 bases from J, the junction contained 18 bases not matched to a gene. The CDR3 DNA reads TGTGCCAGCAACCCGCTAGGGCTAGCGGGCCACGTAGAGCAGTACTTC. Protein sequence: CASNPLGLAGHVEQYF.

With regard to this clone: The sample carries other DNA sequences with the same CDR3. This chain joins TRBV27 and TRBJ2-7, with D tentatively TRBD2 (5 bases). There are 13 residues in the CDR3. The V gene's germline CDR1 is MNHEY and CDR2 SMNVEV (reference sequence). The germline V and J ends were trimmed by 2 bases and 4 bases, with 9 bases remaining between them. This CDR3 reads CASSLASRYEQYF. The CDR3 DNA reads as TGTGCCAGCAGTTTAGCTAGCAGATACGAGCAGTACTTC.

The chain couples TRBV29-1 to TRBJ1-1, with TRBD1 matching over 9 bases. Germline loops: CDR1 SQVTM, CDR2 ANQGSEA. The CDR3 has 13 amino acids. The J segment lost 2 bases and the V segment lost 6 bases, leaving 4 bases of the junction unmatched. The CDR3 reads CSVGTGTNTEAFF. As DNA, the CDR3 is TGCAGCGTAGGGACAGGGACTAACACTGAAGCTTTCTTT.

Written as DNA, the CDR3 is TGCGCCAGCACCCTTGGCGACAGGGAGAGAAGTGACACTGAAGCTTTCTTT. It specifies CASTLGDRERSDTEAFF. The V and J genes are TRBV5-1 and TRBJ1-1; the match to TRBD1 covers 7 bases. This CDR3 spans 17 amino acids. Trimming cost V 6 bases and J 3 bases; bases outside gene matches: 17. The germline CDR1 and CDR2 sequences are SGHRS and YFSETQ.

For the CDR3, the DNA is TGTGCCAGTAGTATCAGGGGGCGCGCCGATCAGCCCCAGCATTTT. It is translated as CASSIRGRADQPQHF. V gene TRBV19 combines with J gene TRBJ1-5; 8 nucleotides match TRBD1. V trimming: 3 bases; J trimming: 5 bases; junction bases outside the gene matches: 6. CDR3 length: 15 residues. Germline-derived CDR1 and CDR2 are LNHDA and SQIVND (reference sequence).

The chain carries TRBV27 and TRBJ2-7; D gene unclear. The CDR3 is 13 amino acids. Germline CDR1 is MNHEY and CDR2 is SMNVEV (reference sequence). Trimming took 5 bases from V and 6 from J, leaving 14 bases between them. CDR3 loop: CASSIRASREQYF. DNA of the CDR3: TGTGCCAGCAGTATCCGGGCCAGTCGCGAGCAGTACTTC.

The V call is TRBV19, the J call TRBJ1-4; tentatively, D is TRBD1 (5 bases). V lost 6 bases and J 4 bases, leaving 18 bases between the germline ends. Germline-derived CDR1 and CDR2 are LNHDA and SQIVND (reference sequence). The CDR3 totals 16 residues. The CDR3 spells CASRGRGELFNEKLFF. In nucleotides, the CDR3 is TGTGCCAGTAGGGGACGGGGGGAACTCTTTAATGAAAAACTGTTTTTT.

This chain links TRBV9 with TRBJ1-2; TRBD1 matches 9 bases. The CDR3 covers 15 residues. J was trimmed by 3 bases and V by 0 bases; bases with no gene match: 3. The germline V gene encodes CDR1 SGDLS and CDR2 YYNGEE. The CDR3 DNA reads as TGTGCCAGCAGCGTAGCTAGGGACAGGGACTATGGCTACACCTTC. It encodes CASSVARDRDYGYTF.

The J gene is TRBJ1-2, the V gene TRBV5-6; perhaps TRBD1 as D (5 bases). The CDR3 runs to 15 residues. Germline V gene data show CDR1 as SGHDT and CDR2 as YYEEEE. Deletions cut 0 bases from V and 6 bases from J, with 15 bases between. The CDR3 nucleotides are TGTGCCAGCAGCTTGGGGGGGAATCTGGTGGATGGCTACACCTTC. Its protein product is CASSLGGNLVDGYTF.

The chain employs TRBV28 and TRBJ2-2, with D tentatively TRBD1 or TRBD2 (5 bases each). V lost 4 bases and J 3 bases, leaving 21 bases between the germline ends. The CDR3 is made up of 18 amino acids. The V gene's germline CDR1 is MDHEN and CDR2 SYDVKM. CDR3 sequence: CASSSIAGTDSDTGELFF. DNA for the CDR3: TGTGCCAGCAGTTCAATAGCCGGGACGGACTCAGACACCGGGGAGCTGTTTTTT.

The chain recombines TRBV6-4 with TRBJ2-1; tentative D call: TRBD2 (6 bases). Deletions cut 0 bases from V and 3 bases from J, with 9 bases between. The germline gives CDR1 MRHNA, CDR2 SNTAGT. This CDR3 comprises 15 residues. Written as DNA, the CDR3 is TGTGCCAGCAGTGACTCGATGGGGGGCTACAATGAGCAGTTCTTC. As protein: CASSDSMGGYNEQFF.

For the CDR3, the DNA is TGTGCCGCAGGGGGGTACGAGCAGTACTTC. Translation gives CAAGGYEQYF. The V and J genes are TRBV7-2 and TRBJ2-7, with D perhaps TRBD1 (7 bases). In germline, CDR1 is SGHTA, CDR2 FQGNSA. The V end lost 11 bases, the J end lost 4 bases, and 9 bases lay between the germline ends. The CDR3 is 10 amino acids. The whole variable domain, filled in from reference TRBV7-2 and TRBJ2-7, reads GAGVSQSPSNKVTEKGKDVELRCDPISGHTALYWYRQSLGQGLEFLIYFQGNSAPDKSGLPSDRFSAERTGGSVSTLTIQRTQQEDSAVYLCAAGGYEQYFGPGTRLTVT.

The chain employs TRBV13 and TRBJ2-3; D is unclear. Trimming took 5 bases from V and 6 from J, leaving 9 bases between them. Germline V gene data show CDR1 as PRHDT and CDR2 as FYEKMQ (reference sequence). The CDR3 loop spans 12 amino acids. Here the CDR3 DNA reads TGTGCCAGCAGCCCCCCCGGGGATACGCAGTATTTT. Its protein product is CASSPPGDTQYF.

This chain links TRBV27 with TRBJ1-2; D unclear. Trimming removed 3 bases from V and 2 bases from J, with 10 bases in between. CDR1 is MNHEY, CDR2 SMNVEV, per germline (reference sequence). This CDR3 has 14 amino acids. The CDR3 DNA follows: TGTGCCAGCAGTTTCAGAGGGTCGAACTATGGCTACACCTTC. It translates to CASSFRGSNYGYTF.

The chain recombines TRBV19 with TRBJ1-1; TRBD1 might be the D (5 bases). The germline CDR1 and CDR2 sequences are LNHDA and SQIVND (reference sequence). The CDR3 is 15 residues long. The ends were cut back, 6 bases at V and 7 bases at J, with 21 bases in the middle. CDR3 DNA: TGTGCCAGTAGGACCTTGGAGGGGCCAGAACTTGAAGCTTTCTTT. This encodes CASRTLEGPELEAFF.

The chain carries TRBV7-3 and TRBJ2-1; TRBD2 matches at 11 bases. The V segment lost 5 bases and the J segment 8 bases; nucleotides outside the gene matches: 11. Germline V gives CDR1 SGHTA, CDR2 FQGTGA. The CDR3 has 16 residues. The CDR3 DNA follows: TGTGCCAGCAGCACCCATAGCGGGAGGGCCCACGATGAGCAGTTCTTC. Translating gives CASSTHSGRAHDEQFF.

V is TRBV7-6 and J is TRBJ1-3; 8 nucleotides match TRBD1. Losses at the gene ends were 5 bases for V and 0 bases for J; bases not matched to a gene: 6. CDR1 and CDR2 (germline): SGHVS, FNYEAQ. The CDR3 is 16 amino acids. This CDR3 reads CASSAGQDYSGNTIYF. CDR3 nucleotide sequence: TGTGCCAGCAGCGCGGGACAGGACTACTCTGGAAACACCATATATTTT.

This sequence joins TRBV27 and TRBJ2-1, with 15 positions matching TRBD2. The CDR3 contains 16 residues. V lost 6 bases, J lost 6 bases, and 6 bases stayed unmatched. Germline V CDR1 and CDR2: MNHEY, SMNVEV (reference sequence). CDR3 residues: CASSTWTSGRGNEQFF. DNA for the CDR3: TGTGCCAGCAGCACCTGGACTAGCGGGAGGGGCAATGAGCAGTTCTTC.

This chain joins TRBV6-6 and TRBJ2-7; 7 bases are shared with TRBD1. Looked up from germline, CDR1 is MNHNY and CDR2 is SVGAGI (reference sequence). Losses at the gene ends were 5 bases for V and 1 base for J; bases not matched to a gene: 8. The CDR3 is 15 residues long. The CDR3: CASSLWTGASYEQYF. CDR3 in DNA: TGTGCCAGCAGTCTCTGGACAGGAGCTTCCTACGAGCAGTACTTC.

The chain has TRBV2 and TRBJ2-7, with 8 positions matching TRBD2. This CDR3 contains 16 residues. The ends lost 6 bases at V and 0 bases at J; junction bases unmatched: 10. Germline CDR1 and CDR2: SNHLY and FYNNEI. CDR3 in DNA: TGTGCCAGCAGGTATACGGGAGGGGAGAGCTCCTACGAGCAGTACTTC. Its translation is CASRYTGGESSYEQYF.

The genes are TRBV28 and TRBJ1-1; D is perhaps TRBD1 (6 bases). V lost 6 bases, J lost 4 bases, and 15 bases lay in between. The length of the CDR3 is 14 residues. Germline V gene data show CDR1 as MDHEN and CDR2 as SYDVKM. CDR3 amino acids: CASRTHRDGTEAFF. The CDR3 DNA is TGTGCCAGCAGGACTCACAGGGATGGCACTGAAGCTTTCTTT.